The 26 T cell receptor beta chains below were found in one sample sequenced in a study of high-grade serous ovarian cancer treatment subgroups. Assay used: immunoSEQ multiplex PCR; TCRdb lists only in-frame clones, some missing. The repertoire holds about 30,000 clones, around 84% seen once, with roughly 2% in the top ten. Tumor samples were obtained before definitive surgery or chemotherapy. Material for sequencing was tumor tissue. The source is a human donor with high-grade serous ovarian cancer.

The CDR3: CASSFQGFAGYTF. The CDR3 DNA sequence: TGTGCCAGCAGTTTCCAGGGTTTCGCCGGCTACACCTTC. The J gene is TRBJ1-2, the V gene TRBV28, with TRBD1 as a possible D gene (5 bases). Germline loops: CDR1 MDHEN, CDR2 SYDVKM. Trimming cost V 3 bases and J 8 bases, with 13 bases left between them. CDR3 size: 13 residues.

V gene TRBV5-5 combines with J gene TRBJ2-7; 11 bases agree with TRBD2. V dropped 4 bases and J dropped 5; count of bases not matched to a gene: 11. Germline CDR1 reads SGHKS; CDR2 reads YYEKEE (reference sequence). CDR3 length equals 16 residues. The CDR3 nucleotides are TGTGCCAGCAGCCAACCCGGACTAGCGGGCCGCCACGAGCAGTACTTC. Translated, it gives CASSQPGLAGRHEQYF. Together with reference TRBV5-5 and TRBJ2-7, the CDR3 gives the full variable domain: DAGVTQSPTHLIKTRGQQVTLRCSPISGHKSVSWYQQVLGQGPQFIFQYYEKEERGRGNFPDRFSARQFPNYSSELNVNALLLGDSALYLCASSQPGLAGRHEQYFGPGTRLTVT.

This clone came up once. The chain links TRBV6-4 to TRBJ2-1, with D possibly matching TRBD1 (7 bases). The V gene's germline CDR1 is MRHNA and CDR2 SNTAGT. The V and J ends lost 3 bases and 8 bases respectively, with 11 bases between them. The CDR3 runs to 13 residues. CDR3 DNA sequence: TGTGCCAGCAGTGATCAGGGGGGCCATGAGCAGTTCTTC. This encodes CASSDQGGHEQFF.

The chain links TRBV6-4 to TRBJ1-2; 7 bases line up with TRBD1. Germline trimming cut 5 bases from V and 4 bases from J; bases unmatched to any gene: 13. The CDR3 is 16 residues long. In germline, CDR1 is MRHNA, CDR2 SNTAGT. CDR3: CASSPLGGQTLYGYTF. DNA for the CDR3: TGTGCCAGCAGTCCCCTTGGGGGACAGACTCTCTATGGCTACACCTTC.

The rearrangement uses TRBV4-1 and TRBJ1-2, with TRBD1 as a possible D gene (5 bases). Trimming removed 2 bases at V and 4 bases at J, with 11 bases between. Germline lookup yields CDR1 MGHRA and CDR2 YSYEKL. The CDR3 runs 14 residues. The CDR3 is CASSQLTGIYGYTF. Written as DNA, the CDR3 is TGCGCCAGCAGCCAACTAACAGGAATCTATGGCTACACCTTC.

This clone was detected only a few times. The V and J genes are TRBV6-1 and TRBJ1-2, with TRBD1 matching over 7 bases. V shed 1 base and J 4 bases; nucleotides not matched to a gene: 3. The CDR3 consists of 14 residues. Germline CDR1 MNHNS, CDR2 SASEGT. The CDR3 loop is CASSEDRGFYGYTF. The CDR3 DNA sequence: TGTGCCAGCAGTGAAGACAGGGGATTCTATGGCTACACCTTC.

This chain connects TRBV6-1 to TRBJ2-1, with 7 bases lining up with TRBD2. Germline V gene lookup returns CDR1 MNHNS and CDR2 SASEGT. V lost 2 bases, J lost 8 bases, and 9 bases stayed unmatched. The CDR3 runs to 15 residues. The CDR3: CASSEQMWGGYEQFF. The CDR3 DNA is TGTGCCAGCAGTGAACAGATGTGGGGGGGGTATGAGCAGTTCTTC.

This clone was observed a handful of times. The chain couples TRBV19 to TRBJ1-1; TRBD1 aligns across 10 bases. The germline V gene has CDR1 LNHDA and CDR2 SQIVND (reference sequence). The CDR3 runs to 17 residues. The ends lost 4 bases at V and 2 bases at J; junction bases unmatched: 10. As DNA, the CDR3 is TGTGCCAGTAGTACCGGGGGGACAGGGGATAGTAACACTGAAGCTTTCTTT. It is translated as CASSTGGTGDSNTEAFF.

Here the CDR3 DNA reads TGTGCTAGTGGTTTGGTACCCAGGTTCGGACTAGCGGATAGGCACGCCGGGGAGCTGTTTTTT. As protein: CASGLVPRFGLADRHAGELFF. This chain joins TRBV12-5 and TRBJ2-2, with 10 bases aligning to TRBD2. Looked up from germline, CDR1 is LGHNT and CDR2 is FRNRAP. J lost 6 bases, V lost 0 bases, and 19 bases had no gene match. This CDR3 has 21 residues.

By frequency in the sample, this clone is medium-sized. CDR3 region: CASSFVGQETEAFF. The CDR3 region has the DNA TGCGCCAGCAGCTTCGTGGGACAGGAAACTGAAGCTTTCTTT. V and J are TRBV5-1 and TRBJ1-1; TRBD1 matches 8 bases. CDR3 length: 14 residues. Germline V gene lookup returns CDR1 SGHRS and CDR2 YFSETQ. J lost 5 bases, V lost 2 bases, and 5 bases had no gene match.

This chain links TRBV7-2 with TRBJ1-1; the match to TRBD1 covers 9 bases. CDR3 size: 17 residues. Losses at the gene ends were 4 bases for V and 1 base for J; bases not matched to a gene: 10. The germline CDR1 and CDR2 sequences are SGHTA and FQGNSA. The CDR3, as DNA: TGTGCCAGCAGCTGGACAGGGGTAAGGACCGGGAACACTGAAGCTTTCTTT. Its protein is CASSWTGVRTGNTEAFF.

The gene calls are TRBV30 and TRBJ1-1; D is perhaps TRBD1 (5 bases). Germline-derived CDR1 and CDR2 are GTSNPN and SVGIG (reference sequence). V lost 3 bases to trimming and J lost 7 bases, with 9 bases between them. CDR3 length: 11 residues. CDR3 DNA: TGTGCCTGGAGCGGGGCGGATGAAGCTTTCTTT. It translates to CAWSGADEAFF.

This clone was seen a few times. The chain recombines TRBV7-8 with TRBJ1-1, with D unresolved. The CDR3 length is 13 residues. Germline values: CDR1 SGHVS, CDR2 FQNEAQ. V was clipped by 4 bases and J by 0 bases, with 6 bases between them. CDR3 in amino acids: CASSWSMNTEAFF. CDR3 nucleotides: TGTGCCAGCAGCTGGAGCATGAACACTGAAGCTTTCTTT.

The sample holds a few counts of this clone. The V and J genes are TRBV19 and TRBJ2-7; maybe TRBD2 (5 bases). CDR3 length: 14 amino acids. Between the trimmed V and J ends, which lost 8 bases and 6 bases, there was a span of 20 bases. Germline V gene data show CDR1 as LNHDA and CDR2 as SQIVND (reference sequence). The CDR3 DNA reads TGTGCCAGTGGCCTTGTAGGAGCCGAGGGCGAGCAGTACTTC. Protein: CASGLVGAEGEQYF.

The rearrangement uses TRBV10-3 and TRBJ1-1; 7 nucleotides match TRBD1. The V segment lost 8 bases and the J segment 0 bases; nucleotides outside the gene matches: 9. CDR3 size: 15 residues. The germline V gene has CDR1 ENHRY and CDR2 SYGVKD. CDR3 loop: CAIRDRGSVNTEAFF. The DNA of the CDR3 is TGTGCCATCCGGGACAGAGGTAGTGTGAACACTGAAGCTTTCTTT.

The chain joins TRBV7-9 to TRBJ2-5; D may correspond to TRBD1 or TRBD2 (5 bases each). In germline, CDR1 is SEHNR, CDR2 FQNEAQ (reference sequence). The V and J ends lost 1 base and 4 bases respectively, with 13 bases between them. The CDR3 loop spans 15 amino acids. CDR3 nucleotide sequence: TGTGCCAGCAGCTTAGGAGGGGTTGGGTCAGAGACCCAGTACTTC. Translated: CASSLGGVGSETQYF.

This CDR3 is CASSLEGQGAGEAFF. In DNA, the CDR3 is TGTGCCAGCAGCTTAGAAGGTCAGGGGGCGGGTGAAGCTTTCTTT. This sequence joins TRBV7-9 and TRBJ1-1; 8 bases are shared with TRBD1. The V segment lost 1 base and the J segment 7 bases; nucleotides outside the gene matches: 8. The CDR3 sequence is 15 residues long. Per germline, CDR1 SEHNR and CDR2 FQNEAQ (reference sequence).

The chain carries TRBV5-6 and TRBJ1-4; the D is unclear. Germline V gene lookup returns CDR1 SGHDT and CDR2 YYEEEE. V was cut by 0 bases and J by 4 bases, with 7 bases left in between. This CDR3 region has 14 residues. CDR3 sequence: CASSLGRYNEKLFF. Here the CDR3 DNA reads TGTGCCAGCAGCTTGGGACGGTATAATGAAAAACTGTTTTTT.

The rearrangement links TRBV28 to TRBJ2-3; D is unresolved. The V end was cut by 8 bases, the J end by 0 bases, with 12 bases between. CDR1 MDHEN and CDR2 SYDVKM come from the germline V gene. This CDR3 spans 14 amino acids. The CDR3 region has the DNA TGTGCCAGCTGGACCCGATCTAGCACAGATACGCAGTATTTT. Its translation is CASWTRSSTDTQYF.

This chain joins TRBV19 and TRBJ2-1; D is possibly TRBD2 (6 bases). V was shortened by 5 bases and J by 8 bases, with 22 bases between the two germline ends. Germline V gene data show CDR1 as LNHDA and CDR2 as SQIVND (reference sequence). The CDR3 contains 16 residues. The CDR3, as DNA: TGTGCCAGTAGTTCGTCAGGGAGGCCCTCGGGCGATGAGCAGTTCTTC. This sequence encodes CASSSSGRPSGDEQFF.

This clone was seen a single time. The rearrangement uses TRBV4-2 and TRBJ1-1; no reliable D call. The CDR3 length is 12 residues. Between the trimmed V and J ends, which lost 1 base and 5 bases, there was a span of 5 bases. CDR1 and CDR2 (germline): LGHNA, YNFKEQ. The CDR3 DNA reads as TGTGCCAGCAGCCAAGTAGGGACTGAAGCTTTCTTT. It specifies CASSQVGTEAFF.

This chain uses TRBV19 with TRBJ2-2; D unresolved. The CDR3 contains 13 residues. The germline V gene encodes CDR1 LNHDA and CDR2 SQIVND (reference sequence). Deletions cut 3 bases from V and 8 bases from J, with 10 bases between. The CDR3 sequence: CASSMSGGGELFF. The CDR3 nucleotides are TGTGCCAGTAGTATGAGTGGTGGGGGGGAGCTGTTTTTT.

This chain links TRBV5-1 with TRBJ2-1; 7 nucleotides align to TRBD2. The CDR3 runs to 14 residues. V lost 2 bases, J lost 7 bases, and 6 bases stayed unmatched. Germline V lookup: CDR1 SGHRS, CDR2 YFSETQ. The CDR3 nucleotides read TGCGCCAGCAGCTTTCCGGGAGCGGGGAATGAGCAGTTCTTC. Protein sequence: CASSFPGAGNEQFF.

This clone appeared a few times. This sequence joins TRBV2 and TRBJ1-1; 7 bases map to TRBD1. V dropped 6 bases and J dropped 0; count of bases not matched to a gene: 1. CDR3 size: 13 residues. Germline CDR1 SNHLY, CDR2 FYNNEI. The CDR3 loop reads CASSRGMNTEAFF. CDR3 DNA: TGTGCCAGCAGCAGGGGGATGAACACTGAAGCTTTCTTT.

This clone was picked up a small number of times. The chain combines TRBV5-4 with TRBJ1-1; no definite D call. V was trimmed by 1 base and J by 3 bases, leaving 7 bases between them. CDR3 size: 13 residues. Germline V lookup: CDR1 SGHNT, CDR2 YYREEE (reference sequence). The CDR3 region has the DNA TGTGCCAGCAGCTTGTATATACACACTGAAGCTTTCTTT. It encodes CASSLYIHTEAFF.

The V and J genes are TRBV4-2 and TRBJ1-5; a possible D gene is TRBD1 (5 bases). This CDR3 spans 16 amino acids. Germline V gives CDR1 LGHNA, CDR2 YNFKEQ. Between the trimmed V and J ends, which lost 1 base and 2 bases, there was a span of 12 bases. This CDR3 reads CASSQAADRGNQPQHF. CDR3 nucleotide sequence: TGTGCCAGCAGCCAAGCCGCCGACAGAGGCAATCAGCCCCAGCATTTT.